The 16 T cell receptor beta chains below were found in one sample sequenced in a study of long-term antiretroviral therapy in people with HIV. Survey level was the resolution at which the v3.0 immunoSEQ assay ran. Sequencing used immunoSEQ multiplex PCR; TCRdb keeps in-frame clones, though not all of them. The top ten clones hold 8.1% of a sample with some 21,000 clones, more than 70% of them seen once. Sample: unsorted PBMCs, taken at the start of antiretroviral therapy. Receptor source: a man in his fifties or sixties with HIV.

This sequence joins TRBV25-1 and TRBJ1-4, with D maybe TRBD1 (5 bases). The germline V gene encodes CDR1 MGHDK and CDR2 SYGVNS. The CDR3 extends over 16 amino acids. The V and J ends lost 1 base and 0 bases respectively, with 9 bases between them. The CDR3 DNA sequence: TGTGCCAGCAGTGAATGGGGGGGACCAACTAATGAAAAACTGTTTTTT. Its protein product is CASSEWGGPTNEKLFF.

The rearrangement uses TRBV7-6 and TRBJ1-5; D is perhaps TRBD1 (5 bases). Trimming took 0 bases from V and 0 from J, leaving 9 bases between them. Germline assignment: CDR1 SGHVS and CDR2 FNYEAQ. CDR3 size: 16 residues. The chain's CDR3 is CASSLAGHDSNQPQHF. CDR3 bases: TGTGCCAGCAGCTTAGCGGGGCACGATAGCAATCAGCCCCAGCATTTT.

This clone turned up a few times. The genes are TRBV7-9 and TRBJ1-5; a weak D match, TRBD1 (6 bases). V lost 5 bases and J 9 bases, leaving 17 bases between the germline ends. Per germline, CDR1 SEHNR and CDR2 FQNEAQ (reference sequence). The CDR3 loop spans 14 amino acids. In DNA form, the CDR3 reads TGTGCCAGCAGCCCTTCGGACAGAGGGTCGCCCCAGCATTTT. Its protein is CASSPSDRGSPQHF.

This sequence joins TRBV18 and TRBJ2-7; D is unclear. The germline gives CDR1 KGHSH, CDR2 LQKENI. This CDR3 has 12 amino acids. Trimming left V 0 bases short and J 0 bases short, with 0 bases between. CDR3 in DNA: TGTGCCAGCTCACCACCCTCCTACGAGCAGTACTTC. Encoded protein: CASSPPSYEQYF. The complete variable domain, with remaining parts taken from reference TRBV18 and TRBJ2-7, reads NAGVMQNPRHLVRRRGQEARLRCSPMKGHSHVYWYRQLPEEGLKFMVYLQKENIIDESGMPKERFSAEFPKEGPSILRIQQVVRGDSAAYFCASSPPSYEQYFGPGTRLTVT.

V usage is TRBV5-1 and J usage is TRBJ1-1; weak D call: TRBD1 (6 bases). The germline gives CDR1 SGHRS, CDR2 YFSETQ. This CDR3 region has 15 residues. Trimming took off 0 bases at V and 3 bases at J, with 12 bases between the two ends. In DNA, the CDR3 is TGCGCCAGCAGCTTGGATCCGGGGGCGGACACTGAAGCTTTCTTT. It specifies CASSLDPGADTEAFF.

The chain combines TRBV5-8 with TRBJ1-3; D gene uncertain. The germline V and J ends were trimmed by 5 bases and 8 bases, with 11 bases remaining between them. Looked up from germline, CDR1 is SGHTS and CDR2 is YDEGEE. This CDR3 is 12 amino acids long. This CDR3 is CASSFARHTIYF. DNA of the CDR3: TGTGCCAGCAGTTTCGCCAGACACACCATATATTTT.

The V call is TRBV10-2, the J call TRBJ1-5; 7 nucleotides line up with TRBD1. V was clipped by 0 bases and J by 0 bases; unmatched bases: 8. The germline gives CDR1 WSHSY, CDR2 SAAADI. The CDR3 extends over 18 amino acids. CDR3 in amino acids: CASSESNRGFRSNQPQHF. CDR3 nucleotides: TGCGCCAGCAGTGAGTCGAACAGGGGATTTCGTAGCAATCAGCCCCAGCATTTT.

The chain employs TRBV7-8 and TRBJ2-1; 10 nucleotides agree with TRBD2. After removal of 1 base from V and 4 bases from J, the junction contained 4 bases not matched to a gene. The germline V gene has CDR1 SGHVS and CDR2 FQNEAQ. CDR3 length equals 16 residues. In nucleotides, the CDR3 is TGTGCCAGCAGCTTAGAGAGCGGGAGGGTATACAATGAGCAGTTCTTC. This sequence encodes CASSLESGRVYNEQFF.

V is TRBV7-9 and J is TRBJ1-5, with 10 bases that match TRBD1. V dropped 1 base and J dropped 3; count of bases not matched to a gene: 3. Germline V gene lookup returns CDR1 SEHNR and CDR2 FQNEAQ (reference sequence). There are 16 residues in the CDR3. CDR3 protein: CASSLGTGGINQPQHF. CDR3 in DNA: TGTGCCAGCAGCTTAGGGACAGGGGGAATCAATCAGCCCCAGCATTTT.

CDR3 nucleotides: TGTGCCAGCAGCCCGACACGATTTAGCAATCAGCCCCAGCATTTT. It specifies CASSPTRFSNQPQHF. The rearrangement links TRBV5-5 to TRBJ1-5; no firm D call. This CDR3 comprises 15 residues. Trimming stripped 4 bases from V and 0 bases from J, with 11 bases between. Germline loops: CDR1 SGHKS, CDR2 YYEKEE (reference sequence).

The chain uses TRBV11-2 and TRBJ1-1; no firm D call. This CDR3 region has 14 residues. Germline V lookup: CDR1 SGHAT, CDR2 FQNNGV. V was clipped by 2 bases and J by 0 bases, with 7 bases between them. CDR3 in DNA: TGTGCCAGCAGCTTATCTCACATGAACACTGAAGCTTTCTTT. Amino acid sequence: CASSLSHMNTEAFF.

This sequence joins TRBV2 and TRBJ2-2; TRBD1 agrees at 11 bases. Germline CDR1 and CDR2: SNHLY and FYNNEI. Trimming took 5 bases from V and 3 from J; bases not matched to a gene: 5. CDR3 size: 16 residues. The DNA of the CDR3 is TGTGCCAGCAGTTTAGGGACAGGGGGATACACCGGGGAGCTGTTTTTT. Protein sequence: CASSLGTGGYTGELFF.

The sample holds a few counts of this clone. CDR3 region: CATRRQGSGQPQHF. The DNA for the CDR3 is TGTGCCACGAGGAGACAGGGATCGGGGCAGCCCCAGCATTTT. The chain couples TRBV19 to TRBJ1-5, with 7 bases lining up with TRBD1. The length of the CDR3 is 14 residues. V gave up 10 bases and J gave up 7 bases; unmatched junction bases: 13. The germline gives CDR1 LNHDA, CDR2 SQIVND (reference sequence).

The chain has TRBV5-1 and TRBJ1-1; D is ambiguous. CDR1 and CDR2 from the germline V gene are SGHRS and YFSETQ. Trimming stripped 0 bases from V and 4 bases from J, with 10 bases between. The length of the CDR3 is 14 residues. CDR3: CASSLAGRSTEAFF. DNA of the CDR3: TGCGCCAGCAGCTTGGCAGGCCGCTCCACTGAAGCTTTCTTT.

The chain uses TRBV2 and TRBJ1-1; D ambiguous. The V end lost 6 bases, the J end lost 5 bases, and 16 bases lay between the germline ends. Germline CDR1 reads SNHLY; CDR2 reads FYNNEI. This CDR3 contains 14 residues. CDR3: CASRRNQWNTEAFF. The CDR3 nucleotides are TGTGCCAGCAGGAGGAATCAGTGGAATACTGAAGCTTTCTTT.

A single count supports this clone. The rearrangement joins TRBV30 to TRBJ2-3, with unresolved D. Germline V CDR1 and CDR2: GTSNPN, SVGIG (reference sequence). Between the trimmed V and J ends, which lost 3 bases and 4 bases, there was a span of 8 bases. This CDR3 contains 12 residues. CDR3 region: CAWSDVPDTQYF. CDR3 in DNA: TGTGCCTGGAGCGACGTTCCAGATACGCAGTATTTT.